The 21 T cell receptor beta chains presented below share a single source sample, sequenced in a study of glioma-infiltrating T cells (dated by TCRdb to the mid-2010s). These reads were obtained on an Illumina MiSeq. TCR alpha and beta CDR3 regions were amplified with the iRepertoire nested amplicon-rescue multiplex PCR (arm-PCR) platform from RNA. Clones were called with MiXCR by TCRdb after fastp trimmed the public reads at Q25, and only in-frame beta chains were retained. Every entry covers one CDR3 protein and lists the most common genes and DNA from its rows. Counted in this sample were fewer than 250,000 distinct CDR3 sequences; 25% to 35% of them appeared once. The ten most abundant clones make up around 20% of the sample. The sequenced sample consisted of glioma tissue, nonneoplastic brain tissue, or PBMCs (not recorded which). These TCRs come from a human donor with low-grade glioma or glioblastoma, undergoing nonglioma brain surgery, or in good health (not recorded which).

The chain couples TRBV7-3 to TRBJ2-1; 10 nucleotides line up with TRBD1. Germline V lookup: CDR1 SGHTA, CDR2 FQGTGA. The CDR3 consists of 16 residues. V lost 5 bases to trimming and J lost 4 bases; unmatched junction nucleotides: 8. CDR3: CASSPRDRGGYNEQFF. As DNA, the CDR3 is TGTGCCAGCAGCCCTAGGGACAGGGGTGGGTACAATGAGCAGTTCTTC.

This clonotype was seen ten or more times. The chain carries TRBV6-1 and TRBJ1-5; D ambiguous. Germline V gives CDR1 MNHNS, CDR2 SASEGT. Trimming took 4 bases from V and 3 from J, leaving 16 bases between them. The CDR3 length is 16 residues. CDR3 region: CASSARSQPTNQPQHF. For the CDR3, the DNA is TGTGCCAGCAGTGCCCGTTCTCAGCCAACCAATCAGCCCCAGCATTTT.

This chain links TRBV12-3 or TRBV12-4 with TRBJ2-7; the D gene is possibly TRBD1 (6 bases). The CDR3 consists of 13 residues. The V and J ends lost 5 bases and 7 bases respectively, with 15 bases between them. CDR3 loop: CASSEPGEGEQYF. Written as DNA, the CDR3 is TGTGCCAGCAGTGAACCAGGGGAAGGTGAGCAGTACTTC.

The chain recombines TRBV7-3 with TRBJ2-7, with D perhaps TRBD1 (6 bases). Germline CDR1 is SGHTA and CDR2 is FQGTGA. V shed 5 bases and J shed 3 bases, with 14 bases lying between them. The CDR3 has 14 residues. The CDR3 here is CASSQTGQHYEQYF. CDR3 bases: TGTGCCAGCAGCCAAACCGGACAGCACTACGAGCAGTACTTC.

The V gene is TRBV10-3, the J gene TRBJ2-7; TRBD1 agrees at 7 bases. J was trimmed by 0 bases and V by 7 bases; bases with no gene match: 6. The germline V gene has CDR1 ENHRY and CDR2 SYGVKD. CDR3 length: 14 amino acids. The CDR3 DNA sequence: TGTGCCATCAACGACGGACAGGTCTCCTACGAGCAGTACTTC. The encoded protein is CAINDGQVSYEQYF.

Note on this clonotype: Being one base from a much bigger clone, this may be a read error. The J gene is TRBJ2-3, the V gene TRBV28, with D tentatively TRBD2 (6 bases). This CDR3 is built from 15 residues. Germline values: CDR1 MDHEN, CDR2 SYDVKM. Trimming took off 5 bases at V and 2 bases at J, with 14 bases between the two ends. The CDR3 nucleotides are TGTGCCAGCAGTCGACTAGAGGGTGTCACAGATACGCAGTATTTT. Amino acid sequence: CASSRLEGVTDTQYF.

The CDR3 protein is CASSSGGGKEKLFF. In nucleotides, the CDR3 is TGTGCCAGCAGCTCAGGGGGCGGTAAGGAAAAACTGTTTTTT. The rearrangement joins TRBV7-9 to TRBJ1-4; 8 bases map to TRBD1. The CDR3 is made up of 14 amino acids. V lost 4 bases, J lost 8 bases, and 6 bases stayed unmatched. In germline, CDR1 is SEHNR, CDR2 FQNEAQ (reference sequence).

This clonotype has a handful of counts. This chain uses TRBV5-1 with TRBJ1-1; weak D call: TRBD1 (6 bases). This CDR3 is built from 17 residues. Germline V gene data show CDR1 as SGHRS and CDR2 as YFSETQ. Trimming cost V 1 base and J 0 bases, with 16 bases left between them. The DNA of the CDR3 is TGCGCCAGCAGCTTGTTCGGGTCAGGGGCCATGAACACTGAAGCTTTCTTT. As protein: CASSLFGSGAMNTEAFF.

A note on this clonotype: The CDR3 ends on some other residue instead of the conserved phenylalanine or tryptophan, so this is likely a read error. It is unclear where the CDR3 begins or ends on the DNA, so no DNA is shown, and the CDR3 is as TCRdb lists it. The chain is built from TRBV27 and TRBJ2-4; the DNA was not used to check the table's D call, TRBD2. The CDR3 comprises 15 residues, both ends counted. Germline V CDR1 and CDR2: MNHEY, SMNVEV (reference sequence). This chain's CDR3 is CASRVGLAGANIQCL.

This clonotype was picked up many times. The rearrangement joins TRBV6-6 to TRBJ2-7, with D perhaps TRBD1 (6 bases). From germline, CDR1 is MNHNY and CDR2 SVGAGI (reference sequence). Trimming stripped 2 bases from V and 4 bases from J, with 18 bases between. This CDR3 contains 16 residues. The CDR3 nucleotides read TGTGCCAGCAGTTACCGAAACAGGGCTCCTCATTACGAGCAGTACTTC. Its protein product is CASSYRNRAPHYEQYF.

Many counts were recorded for this clonotype. The chain is built from TRBV4-3 and TRBJ1-3; possibly TRBD1 for D (6 bases). CDR1 LGHNA and CDR2 YSLEER come from the germline V gene. The ends were cut back, 0 bases at V and 6 bases at J, with 24 bases in the middle. There are 19 residues in the CDR3. In DNA, the CDR3 is TGCGCCAGCAGCCAAGATCTTTTAGGCTTCGGGGGCTATGAAAACACCATATATTTT. It is translated as CASSQDLLGFGGYENTIYF.

The chain couples TRBV7-9 to TRBJ1-5; D gene uncertain. The CDR3 runs 14 residues. Germline V gene data show CDR1 as SEHNR and CDR2 as FQNEAQ (reference sequence). V gave up 5 bases and J gave up 2 bases, with 10 bases separating them. Here the CDR3 reads CASSNRKGNQPQHF. Written as DNA, the CDR3 is TGTGCCAGCAGCAATAGAAAGGGCAATCAGCCCCAGCATTTT. The full variable domain, rest sourced from reference TRBV7-9 and TRBJ1-5, is DTGVSQNPRHKITKRGQNVTFRCDPISEHNRLYWYRQTLGQGPEFLTYFQNEAQLEKSRLLSDRFSAERPKGSFSTLEIQRTEQGDSAMYLCASSNRKGNQPQHFGDGTRLSIL.

This clonotype was seen a few times. The chain links TRBV4-1 to TRBJ2-1, with 9 bases matching TRBD2. Germline V gene sequence: CDR1 MGHRA, CDR2 YSYEKL. The CDR3 loop spans 17 amino acids. V lost 1 base and J lost 2; bases outside the gene matches: 6. CDR3 protein: CASSQGWAGGPYNEQFF. The CDR3 coding sequence is TGCGCCAGCAGCCAAGGATGGGCGGGAGGGCCCTACAATGAGCAGTTCTTC.

This chain links TRBV20-1 with TRBJ2-1, with D unresolved. CDR1 is DFQATT, CDR2 SNEGSKA, per germline (reference sequence). Trimming removed 1 base at V and 8 bases at J, with 12 bases between. CDR3 length equals 13 residues. The CDR3 is CSARVKGTYEQFF. In nucleotides, the CDR3 is TGCAGTGCTAGAGTTAAGGGTACCTATGAGCAGTTCTTC.

This clonotype showed up many times. The genes are TRBV27 and TRBJ2-1; D possibly corresponds to TRBD2 (6 bases). The germline gives CDR1 MNHEY, CDR2 SMNVEV (reference sequence). Trimming left V 7 bases short and J 3 bases short, with 13 bases between. CDR3 size: 14 residues. CDR3 coding DNA: TGTGCCAGCACCACCTGGGGGGTCTACAATGAGCAGTTCTTC. This codes for CASTTWGVYNEQFF.

This clonotype was counted at least ten times. The chain combines TRBV29-1 with TRBJ2-2; TRBD2 agrees at 7 bases. CDR1 and CDR2 (germline): SQVTM, ANQGSEA. The CDR3 spans 11 residues. V trimming: 3 bases; J trimming: 9 bases; junction bases outside the gene matches: 1. Written as DNA, the CDR3 is TGCAGCGTTGAGCGGGGGTGGGAGCTGTTTTTT. Its protein is CSVERGWELFF.

CDR3 sequence (DNA): TGTGCCAGCAGTTTATTATCGGAGCTCTCCTACAATGAGCAGTATTTT. As protein: CASSLLSELSYNEQYF. This rearrangement joins TRBV27 to TRBJ2-3; D remains ambiguous. The CDR3 runs to 16 residues. Trimming stripped 1 base from V and 11 bases from J, with 22 bases between. Per the germline V gene, CDR1 is MNHEY and CDR2 is SMNVEV (reference sequence).

The chain has TRBV29-1 and TRBJ1-2; TRBD1 might be the D (6 bases). V was shortened by 6 bases and J by 8 bases, with 16 bases between the two germline ends. The CDR3 totals 12 residues. The germline V gene encodes CDR1 SQVTM and CDR2 ANQGSEA. CDR3 amino acids: CSVPSGGLGYTF. The CDR3 DNA reads as TGCAGCGTCCCATCCGGGGGCTTGGGCTACACCTTC.

In this sample, this clonotype is medium-sized. This chain joins TRBV27 and TRBJ1-5; TRBD1 matches at 8 bases. This CDR3 is 15 amino acids long. J gave up 5 bases and V 5 bases, and 8 bases lay outside the gene matches. Germline V lookup: CDR1 MNHEY, CDR2 SMNVEV (reference sequence). The CDR3 DNA is TGTGCCAGCAGTCCCGCGGACAGGGCTGATCAGCCCCAGCATTTT. Residues: CASSPADRADQPQHF.

With respect to this clonotype: This sequence may be a read error, since a much larger clone differs from it by one base. This chain connects TRBV25-1 to TRBJ2-6, with D possibly TRBD1 on 6 matching bases. The length of the CDR3 is 17 residues. Germline CDR1 is MGHDK and CDR2 is SYGVNS. V lost 1 base, J lost 0 bases, and 10 bases lay in between. CDR3 bases: TGTGCCAGCAGTGAATTGGACAGCCACTCTGGGGCCAACGTCCTGACTTTC. It encodes CASSELDSHSGANVLTF.

Concerning this clonotype itself: This may come from a read error, since a much larger clone is one base off. The chain carries TRBV4-1 and TRBJ2-1, with 11 bases fitting TRBD1. The CDR3 has 15 residues. Germline V gene lookup returns CDR1 MGHRA and CDR2 YSYEKL. The CDR3 DNA follows: TGCGCCAGCAGACAAGGGACAGGGGGAGGGAATGAGCAGTTCTTC. This encodes CASRQGTGGGNEQFF.